This is a list of T cell receptor beta chains from one sample in a study of blood T cell repertoires in COVID-19. TCRdb's copy holds only in-frame clones and misses some; the assay was immunoSEQ multiplex PCR. This sample yields some 130,000 clones, of which about 89% are seen a single time; roughly 3.9% belongs to the top ten. Sequenced sample: peripheral blood. Receptors originate from a man aged 60 to 69 with COVID-19, enrolled during active disease. CDR3s include the opening cysteine and the closing phenylalanine or tryptophan. The D gene is left open where the match is weak. Clone size, where shown, is once, few, many, or a class for clones that have expanded.

TRBV10-3	TRBJ2-7	TRBD1	-	CAISEGTGVEQYF	TGTGCCATCAGTGAGGGGACAGGGGTCGAGCAGTACTTC
TRBV15	TRBJ2-5	TRBD1	-	CATSTDRVRETQYF	TGTGCCACCAGCACGGACAGGGTCCGAGAGACCCAGTACTTC
TRBV19	TRBJ2-7	-	-	CASSMIDRFYEQYF	TGTGCCAGTAGTATGATCGACAGGTTCTACGAGCAGTACTTC
TRBV3-1/TRBV3-2	TRBJ1-2	TRBD1	once	CASSQSRQGSNGYTF	TGTGCCAGCAGCCAATCTAGACAGGGCTCCAATGGCTACACCTTC
TRBV4-3	TRBJ2-5	-	-	CASSPELAGLQETQYF	TGCGCCAGCAGCCCCGAGTTGGCGGGGCTACAAGAGACCCAGTACTTC
TRBV5-4	TRBJ2-3	TRBD2	-	CASSLISGGVRTDTQYF	TGTGCCAGCAGCTTAATTAGCGGGGGGGTTCGAACAGATACGCAGTATTTT
TRBV5-1	TRBJ2-2	TRBD2	-	CASSLEFAGGPGTGELFF	TGCGCCAGCAGCTTGGAGTTTGCGGGGGGGCCCGGCACCGGGGAGCTGTTTTTT
TRBV9	TRBJ2-3	-	-	CASSLTTYSTDTQYF	TGTGCCAGCAGCCTGACAACCTATAGCACAGATACGCAGTATTTT
TRBV7-9	TRBJ2-3	TRBD1	few	CASTHPQGAVDTQYF	TGTGCCAGCACCCATCCCCAGGGGGCCGTAGATACGCAGTATTTT
TRBV7-2	TRBJ2-7	-	-	CASSLRLQATYEQYF	TGTGCCAGCAGCTTGAGGTTACAGGCAACCTACGAGCAGTACTTC
TRBV12-3/TRBV12-4	TRBJ1-1	-	-	CASSLNGNTEAFF	TGTGCCAGCAGCCTAAACGGGAATACTGAAGCTTTCTTT
TRBV10-1	TRBJ1-6	-	-	CAPRGRRGNNSPLHF	TGCGCCCCTAGAGGCAGAAGGGGGAATAATTCACCCCTCCACTTT
TRBV30	TRBJ1-4	-	few	CAWTGTTNEKLFF	TGTGCCTGGACGGGTACAACTAATGAAAAACTGTTTTTT
TRBV11-2	TRBJ1-2	-	-	CASSLVRSNTPNYGYTF	TGTGCCAGCAGCTTAGTTCGCAGTAATACCCCTAACTATGGCTACACCTTC
TRBV7-2	TRBJ1-6	TRBD1	-	CASSLVRTGESPLHF	TGTGCCAGCAGCTTAGTTCGGACAGGGGAATCACCCCTCCACTTT
TRBV2	TRBJ2-7	TRBD1	-	CASSSGQGVIYEQYF	TGTGCCAGCAGTTCGGGACAGGGGGTAATCTACGAGCAGTACTTC
TRBV19	TRBJ1-1	TRBD1	-	CASTYEGTGKAEAFF	TGTGCCAGTACCTACGAGGGGACAGGGAAGGCTGAAGCTTTCTTT
TRBV10-2	TRBJ1-1	-	-	CASSREASNTEAFF	TGCGCCAGCAGCCGGGAGGCCTCGAACACTGAAGCTTTCTTT
TRBV4-1	TRBJ2-5	-	-	CASSQEDNQETQYF	TGCGCCAGCAGCCAAGAGGACAACCAAGAGACCCAGTACTTC
TRBV28	TRBJ1-5	-	-	CASSSDQPQHF	TGTGCCAGCAGTTCAGATCAGCCCCAGCATTTT
TRBV18	TRBJ2-3	TRBD1	once	CASSPLTGGINPRDTQYF	TGTGCCAGCTCACCATTAACAGGGGGCATTAACCCAAGAGATACGCAGTATTTT
TRBV6-5	TRBJ2-7	-	-	CASSYLVSPYEQYF	TGTGCCAGCAGTTACTTAGTAAGCCCCTACGAGCAGTACTTC
TRBV7-9	TRBJ2-7	-	-	CASSFAGTYEQYF	TGTGCCAGCAGCTTTGCAGGGACCTACGAGCAGTACTTC
TRBV7-2	TRBJ2-7	-	-	CASSLQLNSYEQYF	TGTGCCAGCAGCTTACAACTTAACTCCTACGAGCAGTACTTC
TRBV11-2	TRBJ1-3	-	once	CASSLGSGSSGNTIYF	TGTGCCAGCAGCTTAGGTTCAGGATCCTCTGGAAACACCATATATTTT
TRBV5-4	TRBJ2-2	TRBD1	-	CASSLGQGALGGELFF	TGTGCCAGCAGCTTAGGACAGGGGGCGCTTGGCGGGGAGCTGTTTTTT
TRBV4-1	TRBJ1-1	-	-	CASSQAGDTEAFF	TGCGCCAGCAGCCAAGCAGGGGACACTGAAGCTTTCTTT
TRBV2	TRBJ1-1	-	-	CASRSISHLNTEAFF	TGTGCCAGCAGGTCCATCAGTCACCTGAACACTGAAGCTTTCTTT
TRBV6-5	TRBJ2-3	-	-	CASNQGRLRTDTQYF	TGTGCCAGCAACCAGGGCCGTTTACGCACAGATACGCAGTATTTT
TRBV3-1/TRBV3-2	TRBJ1-3	-	-	CASSPSERSPRSGNTIYF	TGTGCCAGCAGCCCTTCAGAGCGGTCTCCAAGATCTGGAAACACCATATATTTT
TRBV7-2	TRBJ1-3	-	-	CGASSLAGGTGNTIYF	TGTGGTGCCAGCAGCTTAGCTGGGGGGACTGGAAACACCATATATTTT
TRBV7-6	TRBJ2-3	TRBD1	once	CASSLRPGQVRTDTQYF	TGTGCCAGCAGCCTACGTCCGGGACAGGTTCGCACAGATACGCAGTATTTT
TRBV5-1	TRBJ1-2	TRBD1	-	CASSLDGTGGGYGYTF	TGCGCCAGCAGCTTGGATGGGACAGGGGGCGGCTATGGCTACACCTTC
TRBV4-1	TRBJ1-1	-	-	CASSETNRAEAFF	TGCGCCAGCAGCGAAACCAACAGGGCTGAAGCTTTCTTT
TRBV11-3	TRBJ2-5	-	-	CASSSGMQTQYF	TGTGCCAGCAGCTCGGGGATGCAGACCCAGTACTTC
TRBV2	TRBJ1-1	-	few	CASRDEEMNTEAFF	TGTGCCAGCAGAGACGAGGAGATGAACACTGAAGCTTTCTTT
TRBV7-3	TRBJ1-1	-	-	CASSLLGAGSNTEAFF	TGTGCCAGCAGCTTATTAGGAGCGGGGTCGAACACTGAAGCTTTCTTT
TRBV27	TRBJ1-3	-	-	CASSKGSSGNTIYF	TGTGCCAGCAGTAAAGGGAGCTCTGGAAACACCATATATTTT
TRBV11-2	TRBJ1-2	-	once	CASSARGGAPNYGYTF	TGTGCCAGCAGCGCAAGGGGCGGTGCTCCGAACTATGGCTACACCTTC
TRBV12-3/TRBV12-4	TRBJ1-6	-	-	CASRAGINSPLHF	TGTGCCAGCAGGGCAGGCATTAATTCACCCCTCCACTTT
TRBV3-1/TRBV3-2	TRBJ2-2	-	-	CASTPGVTGELFF	TGTGCCAGCACCCCAGGGGTCACCGGGGAGCTGTTTTTT
TRBV5-1	TRBJ2-3	TRBD2	-	CASNKGGGSDTQYF	TGCGCCAGCAACAAGGGCGGGGGGTCAGATACGCAGTATTTT
TRBV24-1	TRBJ2-2	TRBD1	once	CATRQGPGELFF	TGTGCCACCAGACAGGGGCCCGGGGAGCTGTTTTTT
TRBV4-1	TRBJ1-1	TRBD1	-	CASSQDRGAGSRNTEAFF	TGCGCCAGCAGCCAGGACAGGGGAGCGGGGTCTAGGAACACTGAAGCTTTCTTT
TRBV6-2/TRBV6-3	TRBJ1-4	TRBD1	-	CASSYADRVKGEKLFF	TGTGCCAGCAGTTACGCTGACAGGGTAAAAGGAGAAAAACTGTTTTTT